These 19 T cell receptor beta chains were all obtained from the same sample, sequenced in a study of blood T cells in healthy people across ages. Primers used in a second PCR of about 7 to 12 cycles were a sample-barcoded 5' primer and a J-beta primer mix. Each CDR3 protein is one row after TCRdb ran MiXCR on the 5' RACE reads. The table lists about 1,000,000 distinct CDR3 sequences, 45% of them singletons, with approximately 17% in the top ten. Sequences were obtained from blood. These receptors were taken from a woman in her sixties or seventies in good health.

The chain couples TRBV11-1 to TRBJ2-3; 7 bases match TRBD2. V shed 1 base, J shed 4 bases, and the junction held 11 bases outside the gene matches. Germline assignment: CDR1 SGHAT and CDR2 FQDESV (reference sequence). The CDR3 has 17 amino acids. The CDR3 DNA is TGTGCCAGCAGCTTAGTGGCTAGCGGAACCTTCCCAGATACGCAGTATTTT. Protein product: CASSLVASGTFPDTQYF.

This clonotype was detected a few times. The rearrangement joins TRBV7-9 to TRBJ2-1; D may match TRBD1 or TRBD2 (5 bases each). The CDR3 totals 20 residues. Per germline, CDR1 SEHNR and CDR2 FQNEAQ (reference sequence). The V and J ends lost 0 bases and 3 bases respectively, with 24 bases between them. The CDR3 nucleotides read TGTGCCAGCAGCTTAGCACTCATGGGGAAGGGGAGACCCGGCTACAATGAGCAGTTCTTC. Its protein is CASSLALMGKGRPGYNEQFF.

This clonotype showed up just a few times. The chain joins TRBV24-1 to TRBJ2-2, with 13 bases aligning to TRBD2. V gave up 0 bases and J gave up 2 bases; unmatched junction bases: 5. CDR1 is KGHDR, CDR2 SFDVKD, per germline. The CDR3 contains 19 residues. The CDR3 DNA is TGTGCCACCAGTGATTTGCAAGGGACTAGCGGGATTAACACCGGGGAGCTGTTTTTT. Amino acid sequence: CATSDLQGTSGINTGELFF.

Of note for this clonotype: One end of the junction varies from germline; a read error may be responsible. The gene calls are TRBV18 and TRBJ2-7; 7 bases agree with TRBD1. CDR1 and CDR2 (germline): KGHSH, LQKENI. The CDR3 has 13 residues. The CDR3 spells CAGSNRGGYEQYF. CDR3 coding DNA: TGTGCCGGCTCAAACAGGGGTGGCTACGAGCAGTACTTC.

This chain connects TRBV11-1 to TRBJ2-1; D call uncertain. V dropped 5 bases and J dropped 4 bases, with 12 bases sitting between them. This CDR3 has 14 amino acids. The germline V gene has CDR1 SGHAT and CDR2 FQDESV (reference sequence). The CDR3, as DNA: TGTGCCAGCAGCCTCCCGACTGGTTACAATGAGCAGTTCTTC. Protein sequence: CASSLPTGYNEQFF.

The chain couples TRBV7-8 to TRBJ2-2, with D possibly TRBD2 on 6 matching bases. Germline CDR1 and CDR2: SGHVS and FQNEAQ. The CDR3 length is 17 residues. V lost 1 base to trimming and J lost 0 bases, with 12 bases between them. CDR3 nucleotides: TGTGCCAGCAGCTTAGAGTGGAGGGAATCGAACACCGGGGAGCTGTTTTTT. It is translated as CASSLEWRESNTGELFF.

The chain links TRBV13 to TRBJ2-7, with TRBD2 matching 7 bases. The CDR3 spans 16 residues. Germline V gene lookup returns CDR1 PRHDT and CDR2 FYEKMQ (reference sequence). After removal of 6 bases from V and 0 bases from J, the junction contained 11 bases not matched to a gene. This CDR3 is CASSPKLARGSYEQYF. In DNA, the CDR3 is TGTGCCAGCAGTCCCAAACTAGCGCGGGGCTCCTACGAGCAGTACTTC.

This clonotype was detected a few times. The V and J genes are TRBV20-1 and TRBJ2-1; TRBD2 agrees at 12 bases. The CDR3 extends over 15 amino acids. Germline trimming cut 1 base from V and 8 bases from J; bases unmatched to any gene: 6. Germline V gene sequence: CDR1 DFQATT, CDR2 SNEGSKA (reference sequence). CDR3 bases: TGCAGTGCTAGAGCCCTAGCGGGAGGGCGCTATGAGCAGTTCTTC. It encodes CSARALAGGRYEQFF.

The chain recombines TRBV4-1 with TRBJ2-5; the D gene could be TRBD1 or TRBD2 (6 bases each). The CDR3 contains 15 residues. With 0 bases removed from V and 5 bases from J, the gap between germline ends came to 13 bases. Germline V gene sequence: CDR1 MGHRA, CDR2 YSYEKL. CDR3 protein: CASSQDWGAWETQYF. The CDR3 DNA reads TGCGCCAGCAGCCAAGATTGGGGGGCATGGGAGACCCAGTACTTC.

The rearrangement uses TRBV14 and TRBJ2-7; a possible D gene is TRBD2 (5 bases). Per the germline V gene, CDR1 is SGHDN and CDR2 is FVKESK. The CDR3 length is 13 residues. Trimming shortened V by 4 bases and J by 4 bases, and 11 bases separated the two germline ends. CDR3 in DNA: TGTGCCAGCAGCCGAACTAGTTGGTACGAGCAGTACTTC. Encoded protein: CASSRTSWYEQYF. The variable domain in full, with the rest retrieved from reference TRBV14 and TRBJ2-7, is EAGVTQFPSHSVIEKGQTVTLRCDPISGHDNLYWYRRVMGKEIKFLLHFVKESKQDESGMPNNRFLAERTGGTYSTLKVQPAELEDSGVYFCASSRTSWYEQYFGPGTRLTVT.

The V gene is TRBV5-1, the J gene TRBJ2-3; D is undetermined. Germline V gene sequence: CDR1 SGHRS, CDR2 YFSETQ. The CDR3 totals 15 residues. Trimming pared 0 bases from V and 0 bases from J, leaving 8 bases between. CDR3 amino acids: CASSLAPRSTDTQYF. DNA for the CDR3: TGCGCCAGCAGCTTGGCCCCCAGAAGCACAGATACGCAGTATTTT.

The chain combines TRBV25-1 with TRBJ2-5; 7 bases are shared with TRBD1. The V and J ends lost 11 bases and 5 bases, in that order; junction bases with no gene match: 14. The CDR3 runs to 14 residues. Germline V CDR1 and CDR2: MGHDK, SYGVNS. CDR3 amino acids: CAGTRQGSSETQYF. Written as DNA, the CDR3 is TGTGCCGGTACGAGACAGGGTAGTAGTGAGACCCAGTACTTC.

The genes are TRBV6-5 and TRBJ1-1, with D possibly matching TRBD1 (6 bases). V lost 8 bases, J lost 2 bases, and 12 bases lay in between. Germline V gives CDR1 MNHEY, CDR2 SVGAGI. CDR3 length: 13 amino acids. In nucleotides, the CDR3 is TGTGCCAGCGAAAGGGGGAGAAACACTGAAGCTTTCTTT. Protein sequence: CASERGRNTEAFF.

V usage is TRBV3-1 and J usage is TRBJ2-7, with 10 bases aligning to TRBD1. This CDR3 contains 15 residues. Germline V lookup: CDR1 LGHDT, CDR2 YNNKEL (reference sequence). V lost 0 bases to trimming and J lost 5 bases; unmatched junction nucleotides: 4. As DNA, the CDR3 is TGTGCCAGCAGCCAAGATGGGGACAGGGGCCACGAGCAGTACTTC. Translation gives CASSQDGDRGHEQYF.

V usage is TRBV2 and J usage is TRBJ2-2; TRBD2 agrees at 7 bases. Germline loops: CDR1 SNHLY, CDR2 FYNNEI. The J segment lost 0 bases and the V segment lost 6 bases, leaving 4 bases of the junction unmatched. This CDR3 is built from 15 residues. CDR3 protein: CASRVAGTNTGELFF. Here the CDR3 DNA reads TGTGCCAGCAGGGTAGCGGGTACGAACACCGGGGAGCTGTTTTTT. Full variable domain (remainder filled in from reference TRBV2 and TRBJ2-2): EPEVTQTPSHQVTQMGQEVILRCVPISNHLYFYWYRQILGQKVEFLVSFYNNEISEKSEIFDDQFSVERPDGSNFTLKIRSTKLEDSAMYFCASRVAGTNTGELFFGEGSRLTVL.

The rearrangement uses TRBV5-1 and TRBJ1-1; maybe TRBD1 (5 bases). V shed 1 base and J shed 3 bases, with 10 bases lying between them. CDR1 is SGHRS, CDR2 YFSETQ, per germline. The CDR3 runs to 14 residues. The CDR3 region has the DNA TGCGCCAGCAGCTTGAGTGGGGCCCACACTGAAGCTTTCTTT. Amino acid sequence: CASSLSGAHTEAFF.

In this sample, this clonotype turned up a few times. The rearrangement links TRBV20-1 to TRBJ2-7, with D unresolved. V dropped 3 bases and J dropped 2 bases, with 17 bases sitting between them. The V gene's germline CDR1 is DFQATT and CDR2 SNEGSKA (reference sequence). The CDR3 runs to 15 residues. The CDR3 region is CSARVRAEIPYEQYF. The CDR3 DNA reads TGCAGTGCTAGGGTTAGGGCTGAGATCCCCTACGAGCAGTACTTC.

Many counts were recorded for this clonotype. This chain uses TRBV15 with TRBJ2-4, with D perhaps matching TRBD1 (6 bases). Between the trimmed V and J ends, which lost 1 base and 3 bases, there was a span of 7 bases. Germline V gene sequence: CDR1 LNHNV, CDR2 YYDKDF (reference sequence). This CDR3 is built from 14 residues. CDR3 region: CATSRAGVKNIQYF. Here the CDR3 DNA reads TGTGCCACCAGCAGAGCAGGGGTCAAAAACATTCAGTACTTC.

This clonotype was seen a few times. The J gene is TRBJ2-5, the V gene TRBV12-3 or TRBV12-4; 9 bases align to TRBD1. V was clipped by 5 bases and J by 5 bases; unmatched bases: 6. There are 14 residues in the CDR3. The CDR3 DNA follows: TGTGCCAGCAGTCTTCGGGACAGGGACGAGACCCAGTACTTC. Translated: CASSLRDRDETQYF.